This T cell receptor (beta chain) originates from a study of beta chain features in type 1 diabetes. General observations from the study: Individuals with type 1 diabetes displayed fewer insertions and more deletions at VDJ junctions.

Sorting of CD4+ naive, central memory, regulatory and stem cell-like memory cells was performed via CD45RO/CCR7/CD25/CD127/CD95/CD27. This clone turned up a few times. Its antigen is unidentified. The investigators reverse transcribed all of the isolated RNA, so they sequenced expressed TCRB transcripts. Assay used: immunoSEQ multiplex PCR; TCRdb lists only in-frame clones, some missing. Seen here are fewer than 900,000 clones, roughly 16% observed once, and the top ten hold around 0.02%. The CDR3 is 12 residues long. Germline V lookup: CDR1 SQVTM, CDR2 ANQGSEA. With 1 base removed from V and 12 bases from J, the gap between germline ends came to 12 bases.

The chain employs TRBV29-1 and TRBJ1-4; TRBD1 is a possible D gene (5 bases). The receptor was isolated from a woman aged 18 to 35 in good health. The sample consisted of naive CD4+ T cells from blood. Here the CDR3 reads CSVEVWGRELFF. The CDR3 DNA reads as TGCAGCGTTGAAGTTTGGGGGAGGGAACTGTTTTTT.